The present T cell receptor (beta chain) was sequenced within a study of monozygotic twins with cystic fibrosis. Study observations and caveats: Clonality was generally low (median about 0.0097), higher in the most severe patients. Monozygotic CF twins shared more identical nucleotide clonotypes than unrelated patients. V usage most resembled the co-twin in 13 of 16 pairs.

As concerns this clone: Its antigen is as yet unknown.

Measured with immunoSEQ multiplex PCR; TCRdb has only the in-frame clones, and not every one. The sample contains tens of thousands of clones, around nine tenths of which appear only once. The CDR3 is made up of 12 amino acids. CDR1 is SQVTM, CDR2 ANQGSEA, per germline. Trimming took off 2 bases at V and 4 bases at J, with 8 bases between the two ends. Sequencing used blood. This rearrangement joins TRBV29-1 to TRBJ1-1; D ambiguous. The TCR was taken from a boy younger than 10 with cystic fibrosis. The CDR3 DNA reads as TGCAGCGTTGAAACGGCCGGCACTGAAGCTTTCTTT. It encodes CSVETAGTEAFF.